The 24 T cell receptor beta chains in this list originate from one sample, sequenced in a study of CD8 T cells in ankylosing spondylitis. TCRdb reanalysed the 5' RACE reads using MiXCR and keeps one entry per CDR3 protein. The table shows about 360,000 distinct CDR3 sequences, with 20% to 25% occurring only once. Sequenced material: blood, either unsorted or a sorted T cell fraction (not recorded which). The origin of the receptors is a male donor with ankylosing spondylitis or in good health (not recorded which).

The gene calls are TRBV9 and TRBJ2-1; TRBD2 aligns across 9 bases. V lost 4 bases to trimming and J lost 5 bases; unmatched junction nucleotides: 4. There are 14 residues in the CDR3. Germline CDR1 and CDR2: SGDLS and YYNGEE. This CDR3 reads CASSSRGGNNEQFF. CDR3 coding DNA: TGTGCCAGCAGCTCGCGGGGGGGCAACAATGAGCAGTTCTTC.

This clonotype was picked up a small number of times. The chain combines TRBV12-3 or TRBV12-4 with TRBJ2-1; D gene uncertain. Deletions cut 1 base from V and 10 bases from J, with 11 bases between. The length of the CDR3 is 13 residues. The CDR3 DNA is TGTGCCAGCAGTTTAGTCCCACAAGGCGAGCAGTTCTTC. Its protein product is CASSLVPQGEQFF.

The chain uses TRBV11-2 and TRBJ2-7, with D perhaps matching TRBD1 (5 bases). The V end was cut by 1 base, the J end by 3 bases, with 10 bases between. CDR3 size: 14 residues. Germline V CDR1 and CDR2: SGHAT, FQNNGV. The CDR3 DNA reads as TGTGCCAGCAGCTTAGGGGCAGGGATCTACGAGCAGTACTTC. Amino acid sequence: CASSLGAGIYEQYF. The full variable domain, with the rest looked up from reference TRBV11-2 and TRBJ2-7, is EAGVAQSPRYKIIEKRQSVAFWCNPISGHATLYWYQQILGQGPKLLIQFQNNGVVDDSQLPKDRFSAERLKGVDSTLKIQPAKLEDSAVYLCASSLGAGIYEQYFGPGTRLTVT.

There are a few counts of this clonotype. The chain employs TRBV4-2 and TRBJ1-2, with 9 bases that match TRBD1. The CDR3 is 17 residues long. Trimming removed 0 bases from V and 1 base from J; junction bases left unmatched: 6. CDR1 and CDR2 from the germline V gene are LGHNA and YNFKEQ. The CDR3 bases are TGTGCCAGCAGCCAAGATGGATGGGACAGGGTTAACTATGGCTACACCTTC. The encoded protein is CASSQDGWDRVNYGYTF.

The genes are TRBV6-5 and TRBJ2-7; D tentatively fits TRBD1 or TRBD2 (5 bases each). In germline, CDR1 is MNHEY, CDR2 SVGAGI. V was pared by 4 bases and J by 1 base, with 14 bases between. This CDR3 has 15 amino acids. CDR3: CASSSPGPVSYEQYF. The CDR3 DNA is TGTGCCAGCAGTTCCCCGGGACCTGTATCCTACGAGCAGTACTTC.

This clonotype was seen a few times. V gene TRBV7-9 combines with J gene TRBJ2-3; TRBD1 or TRBD2 may be the D gene (5 bases each). This CDR3 is 16 amino acids long. Germline lookup yields CDR1 SEHNR and CDR2 FQNEAQ (reference sequence). The V and J ends lost 4 bases and 0 bases respectively, with 14 bases between them. CDR3 sequence: CASSSPAGASTDTQYF. In nucleotides, the CDR3 is TGTGCCAGCAGCTCTCCCGCCGGGGCCAGCACAGATACGCAGTATTTT.

The CDR3 here is CASGAVIQETQYF. Here the CDR3 DNA reads TGTGCCAGCGGGGCGGTAATCCAAGAGACCCAGTACTTC. The V call is TRBV2, the J call TRBJ2-5; perhaps TRBD1 as D (5 bases). From germline, CDR1 is SNHLY and CDR2 FYNNEI. The germline V and J ends were trimmed by 8 bases and 1 base, with 11 bases remaining between them. The CDR3 is made up of 13 amino acids.

This rearrangement joins TRBV12-3 or TRBV12-4 to TRBJ2-2; a possible D gene is TRBD1 (5 bases). Trimming stripped 0 bases from V and 0 bases from J, with 11 bases between. There are 17 residues in the CDR3. The CDR3 DNA reads as TGTGCCAGCAGTTTAGCGACAGAGTTCGCGAACACCGGGGAGCTGTTTTTT. Protein sequence: CASSLATEFANTGELFF.

This clonotype has more than one count but fewer than ten. The V and J genes are TRBV2 and TRBJ2-4; maybe TRBD2 (6 bases). V gave up 11 bases and J gave up 0 bases, with 14 bases separating them. The CDR3 has 14 amino acids. Germline-derived CDR1 and CDR2 are SNHLY and FYNNEI. This CDR3 is CASGGRLAKNIQYF. The CDR3 DNA is TGTGCCTCAGGAGGGCGCCTAGCCAAAAACATTCAGTACTTC.

This chain connects TRBV3-1 to TRBJ2-5, with TRBD1 matching 8 bases. The germline CDR1 and CDR2 sequences are LGHDT and YNNKEL (reference sequence). V shed 5 bases, J shed 3 bases, and the junction held 2 bases outside the gene matches. This CDR3 region has 13 residues. CDR3 nucleotide sequence: TGTGCCAGCAGCGAGACAGGGGAAGAGACCCAGTACTTC. Translation: CASSETGEETQYF.

This clonotype was observed a handful of times. The CDR3 DNA is TGTGCCAGCAGTTACTCAGGTCCCGCAGGCTATGGCTACACCTTC. Translated, it gives CASSYSGPAGYGYTF. This chain joins TRBV6-5 and TRBJ1-2, with no clear D. The CDR3 covers 15 residues. The germline gives CDR1 MNHEY, CDR2 SVGAGI. V lost 0 bases and J lost 4, with 12 bases in between.

The gene calls are TRBV3-1 and TRBJ1-5; D unclear. Germline lookup yields CDR1 LGHDT and CDR2 YNNKEL (reference sequence). This CDR3 has 12 amino acids. V gave up 0 bases and J gave up 4 bases, with 1 base separating them. The CDR3 DNA sequence: TGTGCCAGCAGCCAAGATAATCAGCCCCAGCATTTT. Its protein product is CASSQDNQPQHF.

This clonotype was seen only a few times. This chain joins TRBV2 and TRBJ2-7; D unclear. The CDR3 spans 14 residues. Deletions cut 4 bases from V and 3 bases from J, with 13 bases between. Germline CDR1 is SNHLY and CDR2 is FYNNEI. CDR3 region: CASSAPYASYEQYF. In DNA, the CDR3 is TGTGCCAGCAGTGCACCTTACGCTAGCTACGAGCAGTACTTC.

This chain links TRBV7-9 with TRBJ2-7, with 7 bases aligning to TRBD1. V was clipped by 5 bases and J by 3 bases; unmatched bases: 7. The CDR3 extends over 14 amino acids. Germline V gene lookup returns CDR1 SEHNR and CDR2 FQNEAQ (reference sequence). CDR3 DNA sequence: TGTGCCAGCAGCCCAGGGGGTACCGACTACGAGCAGTACTTC. Translating gives CASSPGGTDYEQYF.

This clonotype was observed a few times. The V gene is TRBV9, the J gene TRBJ2-5; TRBD1 might be the D (6 bases). V was cut by 3 bases and J by 4 bases, with 19 bases left in between. Germline V gene sequence: CDR1 SGDLS, CDR2 YYNGEE. This CDR3 is built from 16 residues. In nucleotides, the CDR3 is TGTGCCAGCAGCGAGATGACAGGTAGAGGTGGAGAGACCCAGTACTTC. Its translation is CASSEMTGRGGETQYF.

The genes are TRBV9 and TRBJ2-3, with no clear D. CDR3 length equals 14 residues. Trimming pared 0 bases from V and 5 bases from J, leaving 10 bases between. Germline lookup yields CDR1 SGDLS and CDR2 YYNGEE. CDR3 bases: TGTGCCAGCAGCGTAGAATTAGTCAGAGATACGCAGTATTTT. Its translation: CASSVELVRDTQYF.

This clonotype has only a few counts. The J gene is TRBJ1-4, the V gene TRBV20-1; no clear D. This CDR3 region has 14 residues. Trimming shortened V by 0 bases and J by 8 bases, and 13 bases separated the two germline ends. The germline V gene has CDR1 DFQATT and CDR2 SNEGSKA (reference sequence). The CDR3 loop is CSAREDGRVEKLFF. CDR3 DNA sequence: TGCAGTGCTAGAGAAGACGGTAGGGTCGAAAAACTGTTTTTT.

This clonotype appeared once. V and J are TRBV5-6 and TRBJ2-5; D remains ambiguous. Germline-derived CDR1 and CDR2 are SGHDT and YYEEEE. Trimming took 0 bases from V and 3 from J, leaving 15 bases between them. The CDR3 length is 16 residues. The CDR3: CASSLANWAEEETQYF. In DNA, the CDR3 is TGTGCCAGCAGCTTGGCCAACTGGGCAGAGGAAGAGACCCAGTACTTC.

The chain employs TRBV7-8 and TRBJ2-1; the D is unclear. V was trimmed by 4 bases and J by 0 bases, leaving 13 bases between them. Per the germline V gene, CDR1 is SGHVS and CDR2 is FQNEAQ. This CDR3 has 16 amino acids. The CDR3, as DNA: TGTGCCAGCAGCTCCTGGACCCAAAGCTCCTACAATGAGCAGTTCTTC. This translates into CASSSWTQSSYNEQFF.

This clonotype was detected a few times. CDR3 in amino acids: CASSDDRYGTEAFF. CDR3 DNA: TGTGCCAGCTCGGACGACAGGTACGGCACTGAAGCTTTCTTT. The rearrangement uses TRBV18 and TRBJ1-1, with D maybe TRBD1 (6 bases). Trimming pared 6 bases from V and 4 bases from J, leaving 15 bases between. Germline V gene lookup returns CDR1 KGHSH and CDR2 LQKENI. The CDR3 has 14 amino acids.

The V gene is TRBV12-3 or TRBV12-4, the J gene TRBJ2-4, with a weak D call TRBD1 (5 bases). V lost 1 base to trimming and J lost 16 bases, with 14 bases between them. CDR3 size: 12 residues. This chain's CDR3 is CASSLGDSRDYF. CDR3 nucleotide sequence: TGTGCCAGCAGTTTAGGCGACAGCAGGGATTACTTC.

This clonotype was counted between two and nine times. The rearrangement joins TRBV27 to TRBJ2-1; weak D call: TRBD2 (6 bases). CDR3 length: 15 amino acids. Trimming removed 5 bases from V and 9 bases from J, with 20 bases in between. Germline CDR1 and CDR2: MNHEY and SMNVEV (reference sequence). For the CDR3, the DNA is TGTGCCAGCAGTCCGCCGGGACTGCGTGGGGTTGAGCAGTTCTTC. Translated: CASSPPGLRGVEQFF.

This clonotype has only a few counts. The chain carries TRBV5-5 and TRBJ2-1, with 8 bases that match TRBD2. After removal of 4 bases from V and 8 bases from J, the junction contained 11 bases not matched to a gene. The CDR3 spans 15 residues. Germline-derived CDR1 and CDR2 are SGHKS and YYEKEE (reference sequence). Here the CDR3 DNA reads TGTGCCAGCAGCCATCCAGAGCGGGGGTTCCATGAGCAGTTCTTC. Its protein is CASSHPERGFHEQFF.

This clonotype was picked up a small number of times. A read error may account for a junction end that differs from germline. The CDR3 here is CASSLRTSGLADTQYF. In nucleotides, the CDR3 is TGTGCTAGCAGCCTCCGGACTAGCGGACTTGCCGATACGCAGTATTTT. J is TRBJ2-3 and V is TRBV7-7; 10 nucleotides agree with TRBD2. Germline loops: CDR1 SSHAT, CDR2 FNYEAQ (reference sequence). CDR3 size: 16 residues.